The TCR beta chain under discussion was sequenced for a study of T cell responses to AZD1222 COVID-19 vaccine. Study-level points and caveats: Repertoire samples came only from after the peak T cell response. Vaccine-associated CD4 TCRs spanned spike, dominant at 160-218 and 743-854.

Points on this clone: Its antigen remains unknown.

There are 18 residues in the CDR3. The trim removed 4 bases at V and 3 bases at J, leaving 17 bases unmatched. CDR1 is SGHRS and CDR2 is YFSETQ in the germline V gene. Data came from immunoSEQ multiplex PCR; TCRdb stores just in-frame clones and leaves some out. The sample lists approximately 150,000 clones, 85% to 95% occurring once. This sequence joins TRBV5-1 and TRBJ2-7, with 9 nucleotides matching TRBD1. This specimen was peripheral blood, taken on day 0 of AZD1222 vaccination. This TCR came from an adult in good health. CDR3 protein: CASSRGTGIEFRNYEQYF. CDR3 coding DNA: TGCGCCAGCAGCAGAGGGACAGGGATCGAGTTCAGAAACTACGAGCAGTACTTC.